The TCR beta chain under discussion was sequenced for a study of shared clonotypes between healthy human individuals. Produced via immunoSEQ multiplex PCR; TCRdb's table is partial and in-frame only. The repertoire holds some 1.5 million clones, with under 99% as singletons. The count of this clone is one. The sequencing sample was made of naive CD4+ T cells sorted from blood. The sample's subset: CD45RA+ positively selected. This sequence originates from a young man in good health.

Written as DNA, the CDR3 is TGTGCCATAAGCGGGCCCGGAGAGACCCAGTACTTC. This gives the protein CAISGPGETQYF. The chain is built from TRBV6-6 and TRBJ2-5; maybe TRBD2 (6 bases). Germline assignment: CDR1 MNHNY and CDR2 SVGAGI (reference sequence). V was cut by 10 bases and J by 4 bases, with 13 bases left in between. This CDR3 is built from 12 residues.